This T cell receptor (beta chain) was captured in a study of blood T cell repertoires in COVID-19. The repertoire was sequenced with immunoSEQ multiplex PCR; TCRdb's copy has only in-frame clones and lacks some. The sample has roughly 190,000 clones; approximately 86% are singletons. Germline V gene data show CDR1 as PRHDT and CDR2 as FYEKMQ (reference sequence). The CDR3 length is 15 residues. Trimming took 1 base from V and 6 from J, leaving 15 bases between them. The TCR sequence derives from a young man with acute or convalescent COVID-19. The chain uses TRBV13 and TRBJ1-1, with D possibly being TRBD1 (6 bases). The sequencing input was peripheral blood. CDR3 coding DNA: TGTGCCAGCAGCTTAGAAAGGGGGTTTGCCTCTGAAGCTTTCTTT. Translated, it gives CASSLERGFASEAFF.